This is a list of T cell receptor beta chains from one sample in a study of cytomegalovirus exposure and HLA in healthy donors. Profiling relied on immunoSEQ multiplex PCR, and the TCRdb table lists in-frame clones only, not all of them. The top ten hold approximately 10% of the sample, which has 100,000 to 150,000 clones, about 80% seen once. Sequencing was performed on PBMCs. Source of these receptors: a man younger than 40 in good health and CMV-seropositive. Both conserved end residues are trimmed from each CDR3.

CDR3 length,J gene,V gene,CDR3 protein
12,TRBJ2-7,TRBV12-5,ASGLSGGGYEQY
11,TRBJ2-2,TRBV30,AWSVMRPGELF
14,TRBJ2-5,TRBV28,ASSLPRQGVEETQY
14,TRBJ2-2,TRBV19,ASSISGRMNTGELF
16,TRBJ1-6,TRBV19,ASIYRVLNRSYNSPLH
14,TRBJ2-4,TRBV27,ASSQTSGLPGNIQY
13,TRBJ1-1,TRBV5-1,ASSKRQGGDTEAF
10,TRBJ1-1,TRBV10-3,AISRGQTEAF
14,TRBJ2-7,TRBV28,ASSLSGGPLSYEQY
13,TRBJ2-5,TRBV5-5,ASSLDRGPQETQY
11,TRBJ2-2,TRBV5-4,ASIAGNTGELF
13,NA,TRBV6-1,ASQIRGTASYEQY
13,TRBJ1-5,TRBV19,ASIPAPGGGQPQH
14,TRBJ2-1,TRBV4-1,ASSHMAGLAYNEQF
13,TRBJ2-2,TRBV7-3,ASSSPGQGGGELF
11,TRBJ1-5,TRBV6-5,ASGQGVYQPQH
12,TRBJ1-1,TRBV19,ASSRDRANTEAF
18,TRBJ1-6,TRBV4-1,ASSRTPGQGARTDNSPLH
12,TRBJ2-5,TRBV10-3,AISEDRGLETQY
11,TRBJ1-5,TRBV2,ASRARGNQPQH
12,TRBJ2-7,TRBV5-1,ASSLLGTGDEQY
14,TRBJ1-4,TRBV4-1,ASSLVLGATNEKLL
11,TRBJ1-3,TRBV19,ASSWTGGNTIY
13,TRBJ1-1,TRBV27,ASTELAGGYTEAF
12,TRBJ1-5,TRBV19,ASRITGGNQPQH
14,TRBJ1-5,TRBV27,ASSWAGPYSNQPQH
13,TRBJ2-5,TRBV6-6,ASSYNPVGGETQY
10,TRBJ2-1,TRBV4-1,ASSQRGNEQF
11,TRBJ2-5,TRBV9,ASSVASAETQY
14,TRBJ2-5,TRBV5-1,ASSSTGSQGGETQY